This TCR beta chain was identified in a study of T-cell reconstitution after alpha-beta-depleted transplantation in children. Researchers prepared the TCRbeta library using unique molecular identifiers, the study reports. In TCRdb, the PCR reads were re-called with MiXCR into one record per CDR3 protein. The data show about 91,000 distinct CDR3 sequences, roughly 8.8% seen once. This clonotype showed up many times. The V and J ends lost 3 bases and 3 bases respectively, with 15 bases between them. The CDR3 length is 15 residues. From germline, CDR1 is SGHTA and CDR2 FQGNSA. This material consisted of PBMCs from the stem cell graft donor, taken from the stem cell graft. The gene calls are TRBV7-2 and TRBJ2-7; D uncertain. The clonotype was recovered from a human donor who donated a stem cell graft to a child with congenital amegakaryocytic thrombocytopenia. CDR3 protein: CASSLSPGLGYEQYF. The DNA for the CDR3 is TGTGCCAGCAGCTTGTCACCGGGCTTGGGCTACGAGCAGTACTTC.